This T cell receptor (beta chain) was captured in a study of identical twins. There are 14 residues in the CDR3. Germline CDR1 is SGHKS and CDR2 is YYEKEE (reference sequence). Trimming left V 0 bases short and J 5 bases short, with 11 bases between. One entry per CDR3 protein, called by TCRdb with MiXCR from the 5' RACE reads. The profile shows about 1.7 million distinct CDR3 sequences, around 33% of them singletons. This clonotype was found a few times. The TCR sequence derives from a newborn girl in good health. The material sequenced was cord blood. The chain recombines TRBV5-5 with TRBJ2-5, with D perhaps TRBD1 or TRBD2 (5 bases each). The CDR3 reads CASSLAPGSETQYF. CDR3 bases: TGTGCCAGCAGCTTGGCCCCAGGGAGCGAGACCCAGTACTTC.